This T cell receptor beta chain derives from a study of blood T cell repertoires in COVID-19. About the research overall: Spain, Italy and the United States supplied samples that represented acute and convalescent COVID-19.

Profiled with immunoSEQ multiplex PCR; TCRdb holds only in-frame clones, not every one. The repertoire includes more than 350,000 clones, roughly 84% of them detected once, and approximately 1.3% sits in the top ten. The V gene's germline CDR1 is MDHEN and CDR2 SYDVKM. Trimming removed 4 bases from V and 5 bases from J; junction bases left unmatched: 3. The CDR3 contains 13 residues. This clone was found once. Individuals drawn from around 25 US areas were about 18 to 90 years old. A COVID-19 case was met by exposed participants within 2 weeks before study entry. The source is a woman aged 18-35 years who had been exposed to COVID-19. The sample was PBMCs or T cells enriched from blood (not recorded which). The rearrangement links TRBV28 to TRBJ2-7; 9 bases align to TRBD1. CDR3 residues: CASSSTGGHEQYF. The DNA of the CDR3 is TGTGCCAGCAGTTCGACAGGGGGGCACGAGCAGTACTTC. Full variable domain (rest looked up from reference TRBV28 and TRBJ2-7): DVKVTQSSRYLVKRTGEKVFLECVQDMDHENMFWYRQDPGLGLRLIYFSYDVKMKEKGDIPEGYSVSREKKERFSLILESASTNQTSMYLCASSSTGGHEQYFGPGTRLTVT.